The source of this T cell receptor beta chain is a study of CD8 T cells in ankylosing spondylitis. Overall study findings and caveats: Previously reported in reactive arthritis synovial fluid and blood were some of the motif variants. Typical of ankylosing spondylitis blood, it appeared, was a TCR beta motif of under 10 highly homologous variants. Disease-linked clones reportedly showed significant enrichment in matched ankylosing spondylitis synovial fluid.

Molecular-barcoded quantitative 5'-RACE produced these TCR beta libraries. Each CDR3 protein is one row after TCRdb ran MiXCR on the 5' RACE reads. The table records 150,000 to 200,000 distinct CDR3 sequences, about 20% of them present only once. Points on this clonotype: Its antigen is currently unknown.

The CDR3 is 14 residues long. Germline CDR1 and CDR2: DFQATT and SNEGSKA (reference sequence). With 6 bases removed from V and 0 bases from J, the gap between germline ends came to 9 bases. The chain combines TRBV20-1 with TRBJ2-6; D unresolved. The source is a male donor between 5 and 35 years old with ankylosing spondylitis or in good health (not recorded which). Specimen: blood, either unsorted or a sorted T cell fraction (not recorded which). CDR3 loop: CSAPITSGANVLTF. DNA of the CDR3: TGCAGTGCCCCAATTACCTCTGGGGCCAACGTCCTGACTTTC.